Sequencing of this T cell receptor beta chain was carried out in a study of graft-versus-host responses after intestinal transplantation (dated by TCRdb to about 2021). For the wider study: The transplants that recipients received were multivisceral, liver-intestinal, or isolated intestinal. All recipients received anti-thymocyte globulin induction followed by maintenance tacrolimus and steroids for about three years. After intestinal transplantation, graft-versus-host and host-versus-graft alloreactive T cell clones were followed in the graft, circulation and bone marrow using bulk TCR-beta CDR3 sequencing. To identify alloreactive clones, pre-transplant mixed lymphocyte reaction products were sequenced and then compared with unstimulated pre-transplant donor and recipient T cells. The cohort enrolled about two dozen intestinal transplant recipients, one of whom was a retransplant, and 3 patients without pretransplant specimens were excluded. A peak of at least 4% donor T cells among recipient peripheral blood mononuclear cells was the definition used for donor T cell macrochimerism. Instead of going to the commercial service, samples from a few later patients were sequenced in-house on an Illumina MiSeq and processed with MiXCR. Broader findings and caveats from the paper: The conclusions were limited by the relatively low number and heterogeneity of the intestinal transplant patients. Peak levels of circulating GvH clones were associated with declines in HvG clones early after transplant. GvH clones were detected in recipient bone marrow, and some appeared earlier in ileal mucosa or blood, consistent with an intestinal mucosal origin. Patients with donor T cell macrochimerism had high GvH to HvG T cell clonal ratios in their allografts.

With respect to this clone: What this receptor recognizes is not known. Per-nucleotide qualities are absent, and no much larger clonotype sits a single base away.

The sample's time point label, in plain terms: cells obtained before transplantation from donor or recipient. CD3+CD4+ and CD3+CD8+ populations were FACS-sorted from unstimulated pre-transplant donor and recipient cells taken from spleen or lymph nodes. CDR1 MNHEY and CDR2 SMNVEV are derived from the germline V gene (reference sequence). V loses 1 base of germline sequence and J loses 1 base, and the interval between the two ends is 9 bases. CDR3 length: 15 amino acids, cysteine to phenylalanine. Just the 45-base CDR3 DNA is kept, in frame starting at base 1. Library preparation used the immunoSEQ multiplex PCR assay. For most patients, genomic DNA was isolated using the Qiagen DNeasy Blood and Tissue Kit and was shipped frozen to Adaptive Biotechnologies for TCR sequencing. For most patients, high-throughput TCR-beta CDR3 sequencing of genomic DNA was performed by Adaptive Biotechnologies. For the original study's pipeline: Adaptive's ImmunoSEQ software supplied the TCR sequencing data for 18 patients, while MiXCR and VDJtools were used to process a few other patients. CD4 versus CD8 sorting errors were corrected by removing sequences found in both subsets at a frequency ratio below 5:1. CDR3 nucleotide sequences shared between donor and recipient were removed because the origin of such sequences could not be assigned. At least 2-fold expansion over unstimulated cells and a minimum CFSE-low frequency of 0.002% (template counts) or 0.001% (read counts) were required for clones to be classified as alloreactive. Clones were considered mappable if detected in sequenced pre-transplant spleen, lymph node, or MLR CFSE-low populations of the donor or recipient. The cumulative frequency of alloreactive clones was calculated as a percentage of all sequences, weighted by copy number. TCRdb limited this immuneACCESS table to in-frame rearrangements with V and J called. A share of clones is missing; checked studies link under half to unresolved V genes, and the rest is unexplained. That table furnishes V, J and clone size, whereas the DNA furnished D and trimming. For this sample there are tens of thousands of clones; about 90% appear just once. The leading ten clones occupy 1.3% of the sample.

This chain is built from TRBV27 and TRBJ2-3, with the D gene uncertain. The receptor's source is a human donor who received an intestinal transplant. The sample here was unstimulated CD8+ T cells sorted from spleen or lymph node cells, taken before intestinal transplant. The CDR3 region reads CASSLWPARTDTQYF. The bases are TGTGCCAGCAGTTTATGGCCTGCCCGCACAGATACGCAGTATTTT.